This T cell receptor (beta chain) came from a study of Ad26.COV2.S vaccination and SARS-CoV-2 variants. Regarding treatment: about 20 received Ad26.COV2.S at low or high dose, single or two shots; 5 received placebo; per-sample allocation not given. Repertoires come from day 63 after the first vaccine or placebo injection. Donor was an adult aged 18-55 years in Boston. The CDR3 has 15 residues. V lost 3 bases and J lost 6, with 13 bases in between. Per the germline V gene, CDR1 is SGHRS and CDR2 is YFSETQ. Sequenced by immunoSEQ multiplex PCR; TCRdb stores in-frame clones only, minus some. The sample includes 400,000 to 500,000 clones, roughly 90% seen only once; the top ten take around 3.6%.

This TCR was sampled from a person between 18 and 60 years old who received the Ad26.COV2.S COVID-19 vaccine or a placebo. This chain links TRBV5-1 with TRBJ1-6, with D possibly matching TRBD1 (5 bases). Sequences were derived from peripheral blood, sampled in a trial of Ad26.COV2.S vaccine versus placebo. CDR3 residues: CASSSGTGGNSPLHF. The CDR3 nucleotides are TGCGCCAGCAGCTCCGGCACTGGGGGTAATTCACCCCTCCACTTT.